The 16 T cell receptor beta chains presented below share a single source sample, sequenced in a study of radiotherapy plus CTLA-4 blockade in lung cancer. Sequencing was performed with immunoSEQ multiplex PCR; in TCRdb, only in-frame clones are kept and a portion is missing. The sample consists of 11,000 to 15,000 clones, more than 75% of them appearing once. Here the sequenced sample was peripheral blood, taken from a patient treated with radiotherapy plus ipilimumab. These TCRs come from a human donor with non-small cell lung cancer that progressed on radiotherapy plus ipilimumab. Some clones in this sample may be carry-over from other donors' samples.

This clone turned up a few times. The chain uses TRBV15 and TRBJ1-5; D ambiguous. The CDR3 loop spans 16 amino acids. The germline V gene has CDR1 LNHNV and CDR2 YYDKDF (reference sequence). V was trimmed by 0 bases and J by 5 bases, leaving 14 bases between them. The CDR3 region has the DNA TGTGCCACCAGCAGAGATGGGTGGCAGGTAGATCAGCCCCAGCATTTT. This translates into CATSRDGWQVDQPQHF.

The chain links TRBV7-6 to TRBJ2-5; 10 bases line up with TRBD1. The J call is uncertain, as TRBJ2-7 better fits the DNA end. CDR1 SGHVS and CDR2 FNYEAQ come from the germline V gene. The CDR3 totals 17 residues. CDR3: CASSLGDRGLTAYEQYF. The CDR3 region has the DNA TGTGCCAGCAGCTTAGGGGACAGGGGCCTTACCGCCTACGAGCAGTACTTC.

CDR3 loop: CAISESSDRYNVNTGELFF. The CDR3 bases are TGTGCCATCAGTGAGTCGAGTGACAGATATAACGTCAACACCGGGGAGCTGTTTTTT. The chain uses TRBV10-3 and TRBJ2-2; weak D call: TRBD1 (5 bases). The CDR3 is made up of 19 amino acids. V gave up 0 bases and J gave up 2 bases, with 19 bases separating them. Germline CDR1 reads ENHRY; CDR2 reads SYGVKD.

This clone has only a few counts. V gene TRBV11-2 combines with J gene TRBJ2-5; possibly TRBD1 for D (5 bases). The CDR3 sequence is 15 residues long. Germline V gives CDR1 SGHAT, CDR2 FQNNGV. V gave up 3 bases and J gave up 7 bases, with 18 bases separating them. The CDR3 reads CASSLIETEGWTQYF. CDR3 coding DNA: TGTGCCAGCAGCTTGATTGAGACAGAAGGTTGGACCCAGTACTTC.

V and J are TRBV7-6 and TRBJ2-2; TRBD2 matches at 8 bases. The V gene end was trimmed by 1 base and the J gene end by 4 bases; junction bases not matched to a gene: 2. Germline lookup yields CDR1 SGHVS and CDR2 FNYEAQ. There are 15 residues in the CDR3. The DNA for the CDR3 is TGTGCCAGCAGCTTAGGACTAGCGAGCACCGGGGAGCTGTTTTTT. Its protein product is CASSLGLASTGELFF.

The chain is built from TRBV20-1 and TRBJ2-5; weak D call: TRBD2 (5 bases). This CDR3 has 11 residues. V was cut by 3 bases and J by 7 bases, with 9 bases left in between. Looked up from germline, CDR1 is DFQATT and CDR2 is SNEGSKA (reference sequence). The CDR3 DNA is TGCAGTGCTAGTTACGGAGGGACCCAGTACTTC. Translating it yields CSASYGGTQYF.

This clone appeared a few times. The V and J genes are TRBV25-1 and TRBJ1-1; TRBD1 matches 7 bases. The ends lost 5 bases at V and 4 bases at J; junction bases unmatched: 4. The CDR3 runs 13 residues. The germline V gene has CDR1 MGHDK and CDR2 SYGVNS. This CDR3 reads CASSRQGITEAFF. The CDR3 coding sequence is TGTGCCAGCAGTAGACAGGGAATCACTGAAGCTTTCTTT.

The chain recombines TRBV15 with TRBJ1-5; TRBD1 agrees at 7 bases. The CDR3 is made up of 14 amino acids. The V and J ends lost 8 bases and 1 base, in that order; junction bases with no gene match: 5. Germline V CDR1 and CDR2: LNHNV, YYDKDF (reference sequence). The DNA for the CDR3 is TGTGCCACCGCAGGGGGATTGAGCAATCAGCCCCAGCATTTT. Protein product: CATAGGLSNQPQHF. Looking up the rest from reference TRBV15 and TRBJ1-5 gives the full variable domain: DAMVIQNPRYQVTQFGKPVTLSCSQTLNHNVMYWYQQKSSQAPKLLFHYYDKDFNNEADTPDNFQSRRPNTSFCFLDIRSPGLGDTAMYLCATAGGLSNQPQHFGDGTRLSIL.

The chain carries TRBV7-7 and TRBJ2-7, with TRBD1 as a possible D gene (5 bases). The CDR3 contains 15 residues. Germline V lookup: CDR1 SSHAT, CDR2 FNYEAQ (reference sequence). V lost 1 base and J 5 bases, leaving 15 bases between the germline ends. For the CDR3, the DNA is TGTGCCAGCAGCTTAGGTCAGGGTTCAGGGAACGAGCAGTACTTC. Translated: CASSLGQGSGNEQYF.

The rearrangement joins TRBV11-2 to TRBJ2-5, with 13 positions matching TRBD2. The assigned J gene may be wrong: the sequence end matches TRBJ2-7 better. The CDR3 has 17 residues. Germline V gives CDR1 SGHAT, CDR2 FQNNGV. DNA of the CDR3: TGTGCCAGCAGCTTACCCTACCGACTAGCGGGGGGCTACGAGCAGTACTTC. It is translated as CASSLPYRLAGGYEQYF.

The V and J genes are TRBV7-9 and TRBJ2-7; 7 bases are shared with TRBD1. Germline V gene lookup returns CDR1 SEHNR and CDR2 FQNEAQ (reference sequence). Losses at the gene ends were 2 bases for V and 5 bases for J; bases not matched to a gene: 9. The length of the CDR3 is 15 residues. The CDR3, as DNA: TGTGCCAGCAGCTTACTGGACAGGTTTCTCGACGAGCAGTACTTC. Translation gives CASSLLDRFLDEQYF.

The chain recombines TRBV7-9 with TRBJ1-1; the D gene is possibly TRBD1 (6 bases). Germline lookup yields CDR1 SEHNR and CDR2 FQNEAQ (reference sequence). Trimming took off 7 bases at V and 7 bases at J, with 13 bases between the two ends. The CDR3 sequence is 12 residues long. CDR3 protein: CASTQDSFEAFF. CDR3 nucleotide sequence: TGTGCCAGCACTCAGGACAGCTTTGAAGCTTTCTTT.

This CDR3 reads CASSVGRGVSTDTQYF. The CDR3 region has the DNA TGTGCCAGCAGTGTTGGGCGGGGGGTTAGCACAGATACGCAGTATTTT. The chain joins TRBV6-1 to TRBJ2-3, with 8 bases identical to TRBD2. There are 16 residues in the CDR3. V shed 4 bases and J 0 bases; nucleotides not matched to a gene: 6. Germline V gene sequence: CDR1 MNHNS, CDR2 SASEGT.

CDR3 residues: CSARQASYEQYF. Here the CDR3 DNA reads TGCAGCGCCAGACAGGCCTCCTACGAGCAGTACTTC. V gene TRBV29-1 combines with J gene TRBJ2-7, with D maybe TRBD1 (6 bases). Germline V CDR1 and CDR2: SQVTM, ANQGSEA. The V end lost 7 bases, the J end lost 0 bases, and 10 bases lay between the germline ends. The CDR3 spans 12 residues.

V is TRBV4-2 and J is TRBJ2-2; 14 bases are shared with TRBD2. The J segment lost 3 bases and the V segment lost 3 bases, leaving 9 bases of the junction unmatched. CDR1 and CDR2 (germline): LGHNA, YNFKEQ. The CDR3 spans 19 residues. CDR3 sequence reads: CASSHRGLAGAWDTGELFF. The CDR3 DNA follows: TGTGCCAGCAGCCATCGGGGACTAGCGGGAGCGTGGGACACCGGGGAGCTGTTTTTT.

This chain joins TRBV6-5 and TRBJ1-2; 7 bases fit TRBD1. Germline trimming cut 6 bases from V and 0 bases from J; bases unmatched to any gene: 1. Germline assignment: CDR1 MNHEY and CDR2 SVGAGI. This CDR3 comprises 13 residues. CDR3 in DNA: TGTGCCAGCAGCCAGGGGGCTAACTATGGCTACACCTTC. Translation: CASSQGANYGYTF.